Below are 23 T cell receptor beta chains sequenced from a single sample in a study of cytomegalovirus exposure and HLA in healthy donors. Sequencing used immunoSEQ multiplex PCR; TCRdb keeps in-frame clones, though not all of them. Of more than 65,000 clones listed, 95% to 97% are singletons. Sequencing used PBMCs. The receptors stem from a woman aged 18 to 35 in good health and CMV-seronegative.

The chain carries TRBV9 and TRBJ2-1; 11 bases are shared with TRBD2. V lost 5 bases to trimming and J lost 1 base; unmatched junction nucleotides: 14. This CDR3 is 19 amino acids long. The germline V gene has CDR1 SGDLS and CDR2 YYNGEE. The CDR3 loop reads CASSLAGGIYAGSYNEQFF. The CDR3 DNA reads TGTGCCAGCAGTCTAGCGGGAGGTATTTATGCCGGGTCCTACAATGAGCAGTTCTTC.

The chain joins TRBV5-6 to TRBJ2-7; 10 positions match TRBD2. J gave up 6 bases and V 6 bases, and 12 bases lay outside the gene matches. This CDR3 comprises 15 residues. Germline CDR1 and CDR2: SGHDT and YYEEEE. DNA for the CDR3: TGTGCCAGCACCCTGACGGGACTAGCGTATAGCGAGCAGTACTTC. Translation gives CASTLTGLAYSEQYF.

V is TRBV11-2 and J is TRBJ1-2; TRBD1 agrees at 7 bases. The germline gives CDR1 SGHAT, CDR2 FQNNGV. The CDR3 runs to 15 residues. V was pared by 1 base and J by 5 bases, with 7 bases of the junction left unmatched. The CDR3 region is CASSLGQGTDYGYTF. As DNA, the CDR3 is TGTGCCAGCAGCTTAGGACAGGGTACGGATTATGGCTACACCTTC.

The chain combines TRBV5-1 with TRBJ2-3, with TRBD1 as a possible D gene (5 bases). Germline-derived CDR1 and CDR2 are SGHRS and YFSETQ. This CDR3 is 15 amino acids long. V lost 7 bases, J lost 0 bases, and 15 bases lay in between. CDR3 residues: CASALQGKSTDTQYF. CDR3 nucleotides: TGCGCCAGCGCCCTTCAGGGCAAAAGCACAGATACGCAGTATTTT.

The chain carries TRBV6-1 and TRBJ2-7; D gene uncertain. This CDR3 comprises 14 residues. In germline, CDR1 is MNHNS, CDR2 SASEGT. Trimming pared 0 bases from V and 1 base from J, leaving 7 bases between. CDR3 amino acids: CASSEARQSYEQYF. In DNA, the CDR3 is TGTGCCAGCAGTGAAGCGCGGCAGTCCTACGAGCAGTACTTC.

V and J are TRBV7-6 and TRBJ2-1; D is undetermined. V was cut by 2 bases and J by 3 bases, with 5 bases left in between. The CDR3 consists of 13 residues. Per germline, CDR1 SGHVS and CDR2 FNYEAQ. The CDR3 DNA is TGTGCCAGCAGCTTAAATAACTACAATGAGCAGTTCTTC. Translating it yields CASSLNNYNEQFF.

The rearrangement joins TRBV6-5 to TRBJ2-7; D call uncertain. V was cut by 5 bases and J by 5 bases, with 7 bases left in between. From germline, CDR1 is MNHEY and CDR2 SVGAGI. The CDR3 sequence is 11 residues long. Written as DNA, the CDR3 is TGTGCCAGCAGTCAGGCTGACGAGCAGTACTTC. Residues: CASSQADEQYF.

The rearrangement links TRBV7-9 to TRBJ1-2, with 11 bases lining up with TRBD1. The CDR3 totals 15 residues. V gave up 5 bases and J gave up 4 bases; unmatched junction bases: 6. From germline, CDR1 is SEHNR and CDR2 FQNEAQ (reference sequence). CDR3 coding DNA: TGTGCCAGCAGCCCTATGGGGACAGGGGGCTATGGCTACACCTTC. Protein sequence: CASSPMGTGGYGYTF. The full variable domain, with the rest looked up from reference TRBV7-9 and TRBJ1-2, is DTGVSQNPRHKITKRGQNVTFRCDPISEHNRLYWYRQTLGQGPEFLTYFQNEAQLEKSRLLSDRFSAERPKGSFSTLEIQRTEQGDSAMYLCASSPMGTGGYGYTFGSGTRLTVV.

This chain connects TRBV28 to TRBJ2-1, with 13 bases identical to TRBD2. V shed 4 bases, J shed 7 bases, and the junction held 4 bases outside the gene matches. In germline, CDR1 is MDHEN, CDR2 SYDVKM. The CDR3 sequence is 15 residues long. This CDR3 reads CASSSTSGRWNEQFF. CDR3 bases: TGTGCCAGCAGTTCGACTAGCGGGAGGTGGAATGAGCAGTTCTTC. Variable domain in full (rest from reference TRBV28 and TRBJ2-1): DVKVTQSSRYLVKRTGEKVFLECVQDMDHENMFWYRQDPGLGLRLIYFSYDVKMKEKGDIPEGYSVSREKKERFSLILESASTNQTSMYLCASSSTSGRWNEQFFGPGTRLTVL.

Here the CDR3 DNA reads TGTGCCAGCAGTTCCGAGGTGGCGATCGAGCAGTACTTC. Protein sequence: CASSSEVAIEQYF. The V call is TRBV27, the J call TRBJ2-7, with no clear D. This CDR3 contains 13 residues. Trimming stripped 4 bases from V and 6 bases from J, with 13 bases between. The germline V gene has CDR1 MNHEY and CDR2 SMNVEV (reference sequence).

CDR3 residues: CASSPGLVEFGTQYF. The CDR3 DNA is TGTGCCAGCAGTCCCGGACTAGTGGAATTTGGGACCCAGTACTTC. The chain uses TRBV6-4 and TRBJ2-5; 7 bases align to TRBD2. Looked up from germline, CDR1 is MRHNA and CDR2 is SNTAGT. This CDR3 region has 15 residues. The J segment lost 7 bases and the V segment lost 5 bases, leaving 13 bases of the junction unmatched.

This chain joins TRBV5-1 and TRBJ1-1; TRBD1 is a possible D gene (6 bases). The V end was cut by 2 bases, the J end by 5 bases, with 13 bases between. This CDR3 comprises 14 residues. CDR1 and CDR2 (germline): SGHRS, YFSETQ. CDR3 sequence: CASSFSGVGTEAFF. The DNA for the CDR3 is TGCGCCAGCAGCTTTTCAGGGGTTGGGACTGAAGCTTTCTTT.

This clone is medium-sized (0.01 to 0.1%). The genes are TRBV6-4 and TRBJ2-1; TRBD2 matches 13 bases. This CDR3 contains 17 residues. V was pared by 6 bases and J by 8 bases, with 13 bases of the junction left unmatched. CDR1 is MRHNA and CDR2 is SNTAGT in the germline V gene. The CDR3 nucleotides are TGTGCCAGCAGCCCCGGACTAGCGGGAGAGTATGTAGATGAGCAGTTCTTC. Residues: CASSPGLAGEYVDEQFF.

The chain employs TRBV19 and TRBJ1-5, with D hard to call. CDR1 LNHDA and CDR2 SQIVND come from the germline V gene (reference sequence). CDR3 size: 13 residues. V lost 2 bases and J 7 bases, leaving 9 bases between the germline ends. DNA for the CDR3: TGTGCCAGTAGTATACGGGAGGAGCAGCCCCAGCATTTT. Amino acid sequence: CASSIREEQPQHF.

This clone was detected once. This sequence joins TRBV6-1 and TRBJ2-7; a weak D match, TRBD1 (5 bases). Germline V CDR1 and CDR2: MNHNS, SASEGT. The length of the CDR3 is 15 residues. The V end was cut by 7 bases, the J end by 2 bases, with 18 bases between. Here the CDR3 reads CASKQASPMPYEQYF. Written as DNA, the CDR3 is TGTGCCAGCAAACAGGCAAGTCCCATGCCCTACGAGCAGTACTTC.

Of note for this clone: Other DNA sequences from this sample encode an identical CDR3 as well. V gene TRBV11-2 combines with J gene TRBJ2-7; the D gene is possibly TRBD1 (6 bases). In germline, CDR1 is SGHAT, CDR2 FQNNGV. The CDR3 extends over 14 amino acids. Trimming shortened V by 0 bases and J by 2 bases, and 8 bases separated the two germline ends. CDR3 amino acids: CASSLDRGPYEQYF. The CDR3 nucleotides are TGTGCCAGCAGCTTAGACAGGGGTCCCTACGAGCAGTACTTC.

The chain combines TRBV5-4 with TRBJ2-3, with 7 bases identical to TRBD2. The CDR3 spans 13 residues. V lost 4 bases, J lost 4 bases, and 3 bases stayed unmatched. Germline-derived CDR1 and CDR2 are SGHNT and YYREEE (reference sequence). The CDR3 region is CASSPTSSDTQYF. The CDR3 nucleotides are TGTGCCAGCAGCCCGACTAGCTCAGATACGCAGTATTTT.

This sequence joins TRBV7-8 and TRBJ1-2, with 7 bases fitting TRBD1. Germline values: CDR1 SGHVS, CDR2 FQNEAQ. The CDR3 runs to 14 residues. The ends lost 5 bases at V and 5 bases at J; junction bases unmatched: 8. In nucleotides, the CDR3 is TGTGCCAGCAGCCCAGGGGGACAAATGTATGGCTACACCTTC. Protein product: CASSPGGQMYGYTF.

The rearrangement links TRBV6-4 to TRBJ2-2; D unclear. Germline assignment: CDR1 MRHNA and CDR2 SNTAGT. The V gene lost 2 bases and the J gene lost 6 bases, with 7 bases spanning the gap. This CDR3 contains 13 residues. The CDR3 DNA follows: TGTGCCAGCAGTGACCGCGTTTCCGGGGAGCTGTTTTTT. This translates into CASSDRVSGELFF.

This chain connects TRBV11-2 to TRBJ1-5, with no clear D. V was trimmed by 0 bases and J by 4 bases, leaving 7 bases between them. CDR3 length: 14 amino acids. Germline V gene sequence: CDR1 SGHAT, CDR2 FQNNGV. CDR3 loop: CASSLDAANQPQHF. The CDR3 DNA reads TGTGCCAGCAGCTTAGACGCAGCGAATCAGCCCCAGCATTTT.

Turning to this clone: One end of the junction varies from germline; a read error may be responsible. The gene calls are TRBV19 and TRBJ1-5, with TRBD1 matching 8 bases. The CDR3 loop spans 15 amino acids. In germline, CDR1 is LNHDA, CDR2 SQIVND (reference sequence). As DNA, the CDR3 is TGTGCCAGTAGTACCCCTGGGGACAGGAATCGGCCCCAGCATTTT. Protein sequence: CASSTPGDRNRPQHF.

The V call is TRBV6-5, the J call TRBJ2-7, with TRBD2 matching over 8 bases. V was clipped by 7 bases and J by 4 bases; unmatched bases: 12. The CDR3 totals 15 residues. CDR1 and CDR2 from the germline V gene are MNHEY and SVGAGI. The CDR3 DNA is TGTGCCAGCAAAATCTTAGCGGGATCACAATACGAGCAGTACTTC. Its protein product is CASKILAGSQYEQYF.

The chain is built from TRBV30 and TRBJ2-7; TRBD2 matches 9 bases. J gave up 5 bases and V 5 bases, and 10 bases lay outside the gene matches. The length of the CDR3 is 14 residues. Per germline, CDR1 GTSNPN and CDR2 SVGIG (reference sequence). The CDR3 spells CAWAVAGAFDEQYF. CDR3 sequence (DNA): TGTGCCTGGGCCGTAGCGGGAGCGTTCGACGAGCAGTACTTC.